Each of the 32 T cell receptor beta chains below was sequenced from the same sample in a study of T-cell memory formation after mild COVID-19. MiXCR was run by TCRdb on the 5' RACE reads, yielding one entry per CDR3 protein. The table lists about 140,000 distinct CDR3 sequences, around 14% of them singletons, with 28% in the top ten. The source material was PBMCs or a T cell subset sorted from them (not recorded which). The receptors were gathered from an adult woman who had mild COVID-19 (a few samples of this study predate the infection). Cell type and time point are not known.

The chain combines TRBV12-3 or TRBV12-4 with TRBJ2-7; possible D gene TRBD1, 6 bases. The ends were cut back, 6 bases at V and 3 bases at J, with 9 bases in the middle. The CDR3 totals 12 residues. The DNA of the CDR3 is TGTGCCAGCAGGGGGGCCAACTACGAGCAGTACTTC. Translated: CASRGANYEQYF.

This clonotype was seen more than once but under ten times. The rearrangement joins TRBV6-4 to TRBJ1-2; no reliable D call. The CDR3 runs 14 residues. Trimming left V 0 bases short and J 4 bases short, with 9 bases between. Germline CDR1 and CDR2: MRHNA and SNTAGT. The CDR3, as DNA: TGTGCCAGCAGTGACTCCGGCGGGATCTATGGCTACACCTTC. The encoded protein is CASSDSGGIYGYTF.

This chain uses TRBV2 with TRBJ2-7; 10 bases align to TRBD1. V lost 4 bases, J lost 1 base, and 4 bases stayed unmatched. Germline CDR1 and CDR2: SNHLY and FYNNEI. The CDR3 length is 15 residues. CDR3 DNA sequence: TGTGCCAGCAGTGCCGGGACAGGGGAGTCCTACGAGCAGTACTTC. Its translation: CASSAGTGESYEQYF.

This clonotype was seen more than once but under ten times. This chain links TRBV30 with TRBJ2-1; 9 nucleotides align to TRBD2. The germline gives CDR1 GTSNPN, CDR2 SVGIG (reference sequence). The V and J ends lost 1 base and 12 bases, in that order; junction bases with no gene match: 7. The CDR3 sequence is 13 residues long. In DNA form, the CDR3 reads TGTGCCTGGAGTGGAGGAGCGGGAGGCGTGCAGTTCTTC. This sequence encodes CAWSGGAGGVQFF.

This chain connects TRBV15 to TRBJ1-1, with no clear D. Germline CDR1 is LNHNV and CDR2 is YYDKDF (reference sequence). V lost 1 base, J lost 3 bases, and 6 bases lay in between. The CDR3 loop spans 13 amino acids. CDR3 loop: CATSRGTHTEAFF. The DNA of the CDR3 is TGTGCCACCAGCAGAGGAACACACACTGAAGCTTTCTTT. Looking up the rest from reference TRBV15 and TRBJ1-1 gives the full variable domain: DAMVIQNPRYQVTQFGKPVTLSCSQTLNHNVMYWYQQKSSQAPKLLFHYYDKDFNNEADTPDNFQSRRPNTSFCFLDIRSPGLGDTAMYLCATSRGTHTEAFFGQGTRLTVV.

As to this clonotype: A junction boundary mismatches the germline segment, possibly from a read error. The chain joins TRBV6-6 to TRBJ2-3; 8 bases match TRBD2. The CDR3 loop spans 20 amino acids. Looked up from germline, CDR1 is MNHNY and CDR2 is SVGAGI (reference sequence). The CDR3: CSSSYPAWNGGAYDTDTQYF. CDR3 nucleotide sequence: TGTTCCAGCAGTTACCCCGCTTGGAACGGGGGGGCATATGACACAGATACGCAGTATTTT.

For this clonotype: Just one base apart from a much larger clone, this may be a read error. J is TRBJ2-3 and V is TRBV6-4; tentatively, D is TRBD2 (6 bases). The germline V gene encodes CDR1 MRHNA and CDR2 SNTAGT. V shed 5 bases and J shed 4 bases, with 10 bases lying between them. The CDR3 consists of 13 residues. The CDR3 sequence is CASSHRGSDTQYF. The DNA for the CDR3 is TGTGCCAGCAGTCACCGGGGGTCAGATACGCAGTATTTT.

This clonotype has a handful of counts. J is TRBJ2-3 and V is TRBV28, with TRBD2 matching over 11 bases. Germline CDR1 is MDHEN and CDR2 is SYDVKM. There are 18 residues in the CDR3. The J segment lost 0 bases and the V segment lost 3 bases, leaving 8 bases of the junction unmatched. CDR3 residues: CASSLVSGGAGSTDTQYF. DNA for the CDR3: TGTGCCAGCAGTTTGGTTAGCGGGGGGGCCGGGAGCACAGATACGCAGTATTTT.

The rearrangement uses TRBV2 and TRBJ2-7; perhaps D is TRBD1 or TRBD2 (6 bases each). Per germline, CDR1 SNHLY and CDR2 FYNNEI. The CDR3 has 14 amino acids. V was cut by 4 bases and J by 3 bases, with 13 bases left in between. CDR3 sequence: CASSGVEGGYEQYF. CDR3 coding DNA: TGTGCCAGCAGTGGGGTGGAGGGGGGCTACGAGCAGTACTTC.

V and J are TRBV10-2 and TRBJ2-7; TRBD1 matches at 7 bases. This CDR3 contains 14 residues. V was pared by 6 bases and J by 0 bases, with 5 bases of the junction left unmatched. Germline CDR1 reads WSHSY; CDR2 reads SAAADI. CDR3 in amino acids: CASRSGTDSYEQYF. CDR3 DNA sequence: TGCGCCAGCAGGTCCGGGACAGACTCCTACGAGCAGTACTTC.

The chain recombines TRBV14 with TRBJ1-1; possibly TRBD1 for D (6 bases). The CDR3 extends over 15 amino acids. Trimming took 4 bases from V and 4 from J, leaving 16 bases between them. Germline V gene sequence: CDR1 SGHDN, CDR2 FVKESK. CDR3 protein: CASSLKGGFGTEAFF. DNA of the CDR3: TGTGCCAGCAGCCTCAAAGGGGGATTCGGCACTGAAGCTTTCTTT.

This clonotype was seen a handful of times. The J gene is TRBJ2-1, the V gene TRBV24-1; 12 bases fit TRBD1. Germline CDR1 reads KGHDR; CDR2 reads SFDVKD. Unmatched junction bases numbered 5, after V lost 3 bases and J lost 6 bases. The CDR3 totals 16 residues. The CDR3 reads CATSDRDRGLRNEQFF. Written as DNA, the CDR3 is TGTGCCACCAGTGATCGGGACAGGGGGCTTCGCAATGAGCAGTTCTTC.

Only a few counts were recorded for this clonotype. The V call is TRBV20-1, the J call TRBJ1-2; D not resolved. CDR3 size: 14 residues. The ends were cut back, 2 bases at V and 6 bases at J, with 16 bases in the middle. The germline V gene encodes CDR1 DFQATT and CDR2 SNEGSKA (reference sequence). CDR3 loop: CSARTGSSDNGYTF. The CDR3, as DNA: TGCAGTGCTAGAACCGGGAGCTCGGATAATGGCTACACCTTC.

The chain recombines TRBV6-5 with TRBJ2-3, with D perhaps TRBD2 (6 bases). There are 14 residues in the CDR3. Trimming took 7 bases from V and 5 from J, leaving 16 bases between them. In germline, CDR1 is MNHEY, CDR2 SVGAGI. In nucleotides, the CDR3 is TGTGCCAGCACCTTTTTGCCGGGGGAAGATACGCAGTATTTT. Amino acid sequence: CASTFLPGEDTQYF.

Only a few counts were recorded for this clonotype. J is TRBJ2-7 and V is TRBV24-1; 7 positions match TRBD1. After removal of 4 bases from V and 0 bases from J, the junction contained 5 bases not matched to a gene. Germline V gene sequence: CDR1 KGHDR, CDR2 SFDVKD. This CDR3 contains 15 residues. CDR3 loop: CATSDPTGNSYEQYF. The DNA of the CDR3 is TGTGCCACCAGTGACCCGACAGGGAACTCCTACGAGCAGTACTTC.

This clonotype was counted ten times or more. The chain links TRBV20-1 to TRBJ2-1; TRBD1 might be the D (6 bases). The CDR3 consists of 15 residues. Germline CDR1 and CDR2: DFQATT and SNEGSKA (reference sequence). The V end lost 6 bases, the J end lost 2 bases, and 17 bases lay between the germline ends. CDR3 sequence: CSATPQGFPYNEQFF. CDR3 DNA: TGCAGTGCCACCCCCCAGGGGTTCCCCTACAATGAGCAGTTCTTC.

This clonotype was seen ten or more times. The chain employs TRBV12-3 or TRBV12-4 and TRBJ1-1; D gene ambiguous. This CDR3 is 13 amino acids long. V dropped 3 bases and J dropped 0 bases, with 5 bases sitting between them. The CDR3 DNA reads as TGTGCCAGCAGTTTCAACCTGAACACTGAAGCTTTCTTT. Protein: CASSFNLNTEAFF.

This clonotype appeared once. The chain has TRBV28 and TRBJ1-2; 8 bases match TRBD1. This CDR3 has 14 amino acids. With 6 bases clipped from V and 5 bases from J, the junction kept 8 bases outside the gene matches. Germline assignment: CDR1 MDHEN and CDR2 SYDVKM. The CDR3 coding sequence is TGTGCCAGCAGCACCCCGGACAGGGCATATGGCTACACCTTC. This sequence encodes CASSTPDRAYGYTF.

The rearrangement links TRBV13 to TRBJ2-7; 7 nucleotides agree with TRBD2. The CDR3 loop spans 15 amino acids. Germline loops: CDR1 PRHDT, CDR2 FYEKMQ (reference sequence). The V gene end was trimmed by 3 bases and the J gene end by 2 bases; junction bases not matched to a gene: 7. The CDR3 protein is CASSLVGRSTYEQYF. The CDR3, as DNA: TGTGCCAGCAGCTTGGTCGGGAGGTCTACCTACGAGCAGTACTTC.

V gene TRBV27 combines with J gene TRBJ2-1; 12 positions match TRBD1. Germline-derived CDR1 and CDR2 are MNHEY and SMNVEV (reference sequence). The CDR3 contains 14 residues. V was clipped by 5 bases and J by 7 bases; unmatched bases: 3. Here the CDR3 DNA reads TGTGCCAGCAGTGGGACAGGGGGCGCGAATGAGCAGTTCTTC. Its translation is CASSGTGGANEQFF.

This clonotype was detected a few times. The gene calls are TRBV28 and TRBJ2-7, with a tentative D call TRBD1 (5 bases). The germline gives CDR1 MDHEN, CDR2 SYDVKM. The CDR3 totals 14 residues. The germline V and J ends were trimmed by 2 bases and 2 bases, with 10 bases remaining between them. The CDR3 region is CASSLGARTYEQYF. The DNA for the CDR3 is TGTGCCAGCAGTTTAGGGGCCCGAACCTACGAGCAGTACTTC.

This clonotype was seen only a few times. The chain combines TRBV9 with TRBJ2-6, with 8 positions matching TRBD1. V was clipped by 3 bases and J by 0 bases; unmatched bases: 23. Looked up from germline, CDR1 is SGDLS and CDR2 is YYNGEE. CDR3 length: 23 amino acids. CDR3: CASSDQRYLPWDRYYSGANVLTF. CDR3 DNA sequence: TGTGCCAGCAGCGACCAACGGTACCTCCCCTGGGACAGGTACTACTCTGGGGCCAACGTCCTGACTTTC.

The chain combines TRBV4-1 with TRBJ2-1, with D uncertain. Trimming took 3 bases from V and 0 from J, leaving 9 bases between them. The CDR3 spans 15 residues. CDR1 and CDR2 (germline): MGHRA, YSYEKL. In DNA form, the CDR3 reads TGCGCCAGCAGCCATTTCGCGGACTCCTACAATGAGCAGTTCTTC. It codes for CASSHFADSYNEQFF.

The chain couples TRBV7-9 to TRBJ2-7; maybe TRBD2 (5 bases). V was cut by 1 base and J by 7 bases, with 14 bases left in between. Germline lookup yields CDR1 SEHNR and CDR2 FQNEAQ (reference sequence). The length of the CDR3 is 14 residues. The DNA of the CDR3 is TGTGCCAGCAGCTTAGGGACTGTCACTCAGGAGCAGTACTTC. Its translation is CASSLGTVTQEQYF.

The rearrangement uses TRBV28 and TRBJ1-2; D is ambiguous. CDR1 is MDHEN and CDR2 is SYDVKM in the germline V gene. The CDR3 extends over 10 amino acids. V was shortened by 6 bases and J by 10 bases, with 9 bases between the two germline ends. The CDR3 here is CASRKGPYTF. The CDR3 DNA is TGTGCCAGCAGGAAAGGACCCTACACCTTC.

This clonotype has at least ten counts. The V and J genes are TRBV9 and TRBJ2-1; 7 bases agree with TRBD2. The CDR3 extends over 16 amino acids. V lost 2 bases, J lost 5 bases, and 10 bases stayed unmatched. Germline CDR1 SGDLS, CDR2 YYNGEE. The CDR3: CASSVEVGLVNNEQFF. CDR3 sequence (DNA): TGTGCCAGCAGCGTCGAAGTAGGACTAGTCAACAATGAGCAGTTCTTC.

This clonotype was seen more than once but under ten times. V usage is TRBV4-2 and J usage is TRBJ1-1; tentative D call: TRBD1 (6 bases). V was cut by 6 bases and J by 0 bases, with 17 bases left in between. The CDR3 is made up of 16 amino acids. Germline V CDR1 and CDR2: LGHNA, YNFKEQ. In DNA form, the CDR3 reads TGTGCCAGCAGATCCCCGAGGGGGGATTTGAACACTGAAGCTTTCTTT. Its protein is CASRSPRGDLNTEAFF.

This chain connects TRBV5-1 to TRBJ1-1; D ambiguous. The CDR3 totals 14 residues. Trimming pared 4 bases from V and 3 bases from J, leaving 13 bases between. CDR1 is SGHRS, CDR2 YFSETQ, per germline. CDR3 nucleotides: TGCGCCAGCAGCCAAGCCGTCAACTACACTGAAGCTTTCTTT. It yields the protein CASSQAVNYTEAFF.

The rearrangement uses TRBV7-9 and TRBJ2-3; TRBD2 matches 7 bases. This CDR3 has 15 amino acids. Germline-derived CDR1 and CDR2 are SEHNR and FQNEAQ (reference sequence). V lost 5 bases and J lost 2; bases outside the gene matches: 7. CDR3 sequence: CASSTGLVHTDTQYF. CDR3 DNA sequence: TGTGCCAGCAGCACCGGACTAGTGCACACAGATACGCAGTATTTT.

There are a few counts of this clonotype. CDR3 nucleotide sequence: TGTGCCATCAGCCTCCCCGACAGGAACACTGAAGCTTTCTTT. This codes for CAISLPDRNTEAFF. The chain has TRBV6-2 or TRBV6-3 and TRBJ1-1; a weak D match, TRBD1 (5 bases). Trimming stripped 10 bases from V and 1 base from J, with 16 bases between. Per the germline V gene, CDR1 is MNHEY and CDR2 is SVGEGT. This CDR3 has 14 residues.

This clonotype appeared a few times. The chain is built from TRBV27 and TRBJ2-1; 9 bases align to TRBD2. There are 15 residues in the CDR3. J lost 4 bases, V lost 7 bases, and 8 bases had no gene match. The V gene's germline CDR1 is MNHEY and CDR2 SMNVEV (reference sequence). The CDR3 sequence: CASTRLAGAYNEQFF. CDR3 sequence (DNA): TGTGCCAGCACTCGATTAGCGGGAGCGTACAATGAGCAGTTCTTC.

This clonotype was found a few times. The rearrangement links TRBV19 to TRBJ1-1; no clear D gene. In germline, CDR1 is LNHDA, CDR2 SQIVND (reference sequence). This CDR3 region has 13 residues. V lost 0 bases to trimming and J lost 5 bases, with 7 bases between them. The DNA for the CDR3 is TGTGCCAGTAGTATAGATAAAGGAACTGAAGCTTTCTTT. Its translation: CASSIDKGTEAFF.